The clone carrying this T cell receptor beta chain was seen a handful of times. Its matching antigen is unknown. Attachment of unique molecular identifiers to individual cDNA molecules was performed in the library. Authors' methods: Samples ranged from roughly 20,000 to 750,000 TCRs, with a median of roughly 93,000. TCRdb passed the reads through MiXCR, listing each CDR3 protein once. TCRdb's processing, not the authors' own work, is the source of the V and J calls. This table has 95,000 to 150,000 distinct CDR3 sequences, about 7.7% appearing once. Unseparated into fractions, whole blood served as the source from which total RNA was extracted. The sample originates from a study of human T cells and chemical hapten exposure. In the study overall: Per-sample TCR yield variation was attributed mainly to small pooled library volume differences.

Notes on the study in general: With regard to DPC sensitization, TCRs above 1 in 1000 frequency did not change.

From germline, CDR1 is ENHRY and CDR2 SYGVKD. V was clipped by 0 bases and J by 4 bases; unmatched bases: 12. This CDR3 comprises 19 residues. Sequenced: whole blood. This clonotype originated in a human donor in good health. Some clones in this sample may be carry-over from other donors' samples. V and J are TRBV10-3 and TRBJ2-1; 10 bases map to TRBD2. CDR3 DNA: TGTGCCATCAGTGAGTCGACAGCGGGAGGGTCCATCAAGTACAATGAGCAGTTCTTC. This gives the protein CAISESTAGGSIKYNEQFF.